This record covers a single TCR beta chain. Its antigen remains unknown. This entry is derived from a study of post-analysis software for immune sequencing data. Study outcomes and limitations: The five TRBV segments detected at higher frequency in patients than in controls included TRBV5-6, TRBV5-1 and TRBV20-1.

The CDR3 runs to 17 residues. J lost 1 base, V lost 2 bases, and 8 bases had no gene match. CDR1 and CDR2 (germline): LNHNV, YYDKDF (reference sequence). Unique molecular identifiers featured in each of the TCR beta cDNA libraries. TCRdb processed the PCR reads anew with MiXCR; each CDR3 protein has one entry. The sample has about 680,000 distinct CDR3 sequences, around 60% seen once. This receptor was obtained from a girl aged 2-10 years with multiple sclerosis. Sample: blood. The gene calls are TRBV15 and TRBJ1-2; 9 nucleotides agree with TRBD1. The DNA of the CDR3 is TGTGCCACCAGCAGAACAGGGGGCTCGGCTCTTAACTATGGCTACACCTTC. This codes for CATSRTGGSALNYGYTF.